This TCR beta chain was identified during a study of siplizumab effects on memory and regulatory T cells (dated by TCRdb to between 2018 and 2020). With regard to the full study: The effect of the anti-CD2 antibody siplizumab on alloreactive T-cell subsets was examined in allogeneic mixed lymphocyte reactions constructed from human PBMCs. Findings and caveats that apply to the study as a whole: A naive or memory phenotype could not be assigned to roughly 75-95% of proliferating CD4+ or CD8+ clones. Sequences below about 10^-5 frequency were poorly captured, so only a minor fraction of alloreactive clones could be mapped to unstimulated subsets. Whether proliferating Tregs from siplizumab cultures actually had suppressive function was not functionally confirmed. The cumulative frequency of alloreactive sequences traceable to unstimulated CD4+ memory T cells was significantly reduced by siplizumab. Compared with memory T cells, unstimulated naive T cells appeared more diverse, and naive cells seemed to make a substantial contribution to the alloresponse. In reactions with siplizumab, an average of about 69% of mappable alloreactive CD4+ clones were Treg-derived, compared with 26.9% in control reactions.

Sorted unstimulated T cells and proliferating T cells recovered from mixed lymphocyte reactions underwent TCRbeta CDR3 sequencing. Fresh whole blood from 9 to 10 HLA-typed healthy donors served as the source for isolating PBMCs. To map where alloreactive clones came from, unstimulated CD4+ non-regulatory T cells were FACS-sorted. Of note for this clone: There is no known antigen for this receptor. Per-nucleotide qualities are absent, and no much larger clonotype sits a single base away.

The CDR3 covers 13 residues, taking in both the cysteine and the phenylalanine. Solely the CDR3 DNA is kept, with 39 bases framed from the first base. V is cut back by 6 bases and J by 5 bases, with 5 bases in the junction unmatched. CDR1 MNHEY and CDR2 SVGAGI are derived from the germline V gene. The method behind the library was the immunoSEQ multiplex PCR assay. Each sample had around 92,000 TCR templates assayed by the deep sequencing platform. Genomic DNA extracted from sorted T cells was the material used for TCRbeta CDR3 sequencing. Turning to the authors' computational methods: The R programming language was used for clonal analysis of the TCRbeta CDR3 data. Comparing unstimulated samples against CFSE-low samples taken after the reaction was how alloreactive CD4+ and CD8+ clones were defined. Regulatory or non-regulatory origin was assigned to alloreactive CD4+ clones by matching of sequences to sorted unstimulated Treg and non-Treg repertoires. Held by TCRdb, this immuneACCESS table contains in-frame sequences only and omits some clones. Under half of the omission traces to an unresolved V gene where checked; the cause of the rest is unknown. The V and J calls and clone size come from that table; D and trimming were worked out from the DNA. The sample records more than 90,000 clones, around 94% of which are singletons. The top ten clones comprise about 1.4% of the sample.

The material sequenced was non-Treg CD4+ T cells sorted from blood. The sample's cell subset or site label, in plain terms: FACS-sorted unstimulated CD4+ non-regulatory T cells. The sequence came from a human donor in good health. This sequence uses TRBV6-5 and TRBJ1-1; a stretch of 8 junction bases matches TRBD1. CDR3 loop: CASRRQGNTEAFF. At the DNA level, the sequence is TGTGCCAGCAGGCGACAGGGGAATACTGAAGCTTTCTTT.